One and the same sample provided the 18 T cell receptor beta chains below, sequenced in a study of neurological immune-mediated disorders. TCRdb passed the 5' RACE reads through MiXCR, listing each CDR3 protein once. Of 35,000 to 40,000 distinct CDR3 sequences in the sample, around a tenth were seen once. Sample: CD4+ T cells from blood. The receptor source for this set is a woman younger than 45 with HTLV-1-associated myelopathy (HAM/TSP).

This clonotype was seen repeatedly, ten times or more. The rearrangement uses TRBV6-2 or TRBV6-3 and TRBJ1-5; D not certain. Germline-derived CDR1 and CDR2 are MNHEY and SVGEGT. With 0 bases removed from V and 1 base from J, the gap between germline ends came to 16 bases. There are 18 residues in the CDR3. CDR3 nucleotide sequence: TGTGCCAGCAGTTACTCTGCCGGGCTGGTTAGGAGCAATCAGCCCCAGCATTTT. Translation gives CASSYSAGLVRSNQPQHF.

This clonotype showed up many times. The J gene is TRBJ2-1, the V gene TRBV7-9; 11 nucleotides match TRBD1. Germline V gene data show CDR1 as SEHNR and CDR2 as FQNEAQ (reference sequence). V was clipped by 1 base and J by 6 bases; unmatched bases: 8. The CDR3 runs to 17 residues. CDR3 loop: CASSLVITGQGANEQFF. CDR3 nucleotide sequence: TGTGCCAGCAGCTTAGTGATAACCGGACAGGGGGCCAATGAGCAGTTCTTC.

This clonotype was found many times. The chain links TRBV20-1 to TRBJ2-3; D is possibly TRBD1 (5 bases). The V end was cut by 4 bases, the J end by 3 bases, with 17 bases between. Germline CDR1 is DFQATT and CDR2 is SNEGSKA (reference sequence). This CDR3 has 15 amino acids. This CDR3 reads CSATLGVFGTDTQYF. In nucleotides, the CDR3 is TGCAGTGCTACCCTAGGGGTGTTTGGTACAGATACGCAGTATTTT.

The chain employs TRBV11-2 and TRBJ2-1; 7 bases fit TRBD2. CDR3 length equals 15 residues. The trim removed 1 base at V and 2 bases at J, leaving 2 bases unmatched. Germline assignment: CDR1 SGHAT and CDR2 FQNNGV. The CDR3 sequence is CASSLVGGTYNEQFF. The CDR3 coding sequence is TGTGCCAGCAGCTTAGTGGGGGGGACCTACAATGAGCAGTTCTTC.

This clonotype was found many times. The J gene is TRBJ1-6, the V gene TRBV20-1; possible D gene TRBD1, 5 bases. This CDR3 is built from 16 residues. V was trimmed by 5 bases and J by 5 bases, leaving 19 bases between them. Looked up from germline, CDR1 is DFQATT and CDR2 is SNEGSKA (reference sequence). The CDR3 spells CSAPRFWGVNNSPLHF. The CDR3 DNA reads TGCAGTGCTCCCCGGTTTTGGGGGGTAAATAATTCACCCCTCCACTTT.

This clonotype has at least ten counts. The rearrangement uses TRBV5-1 and TRBJ1-1, with TRBD1 identical over 11 bases. Germline values: CDR1 SGHRS, CDR2 YFSETQ. The CDR3 consists of 16 residues. Trimming cost V 3 bases and J 2 bases; bases outside gene matches: 6. The chain's CDR3 is CASSWTGGRGNTEAFF. The CDR3, as DNA: TGCGCCAGCAGCTGGACAGGGGGCCGAGGTAACACTGAAGCTTTCTTT.

This clonotype was counted at least ten times. The chain joins TRBV6-1 to TRBJ1-6; D is unclear. CDR3 length: 13 amino acids. Trimming pared 8 bases from V and 3 bases from J, leaving 8 bases between. The germline CDR1 and CDR2 sequences are MNHNS and SASEGT. The CDR3 region is CASGEGYNSPLHF. CDR3 coding DNA: TGTGCCAGCGGGGAGGGCTATAATTCACCCCTCCACTTT.

This clonotype was picked up many times. The gene calls are TRBV6-6 and TRBJ2-2, with D hard to call. The CDR3 is 12 residues long. Germline values: CDR1 MNHNY, CDR2 SVGAGI (reference sequence). Trimming took off 2 bases at V and 3 bases at J, with 1 base between the two ends. The CDR3 spells CASSYHTGELFF. The CDR3 nucleotides read TGTGCCAGCAGTTACCACACCGGGGAGCTGTTTTTT.

This clonotype was recorded many times. This chain uses TRBV5-1 with TRBJ1-4; no clear D. The CDR3 is made up of 15 amino acids. The V and J ends lost 0 bases and 0 bases respectively, with 6 bases between them. Germline CDR1 SGHRS, CDR2 YFSETQ. The chain's CDR3 is CASSLGSATNEKLFF. The CDR3 bases are TGCGCCAGCAGCTTGGGCAGCGCAACTAATGAAAAACTGTTTTTT. Variable domain in full (rest from reference TRBV5-1 and TRBJ1-4): KAGVTQTPRYLIKTRGQQVTLSCSPISGHRSVSWYQQTPGQGLQFLFEYFSETQRNKGNFPGRFSGRQFSNSRSEMNVSTLELGDSALYLCASSLGSATNEKLFFGSGTQLSVL.

This clonotype was recorded at least ten times. This chain links TRBV20-1 with TRBJ1-2; the D is unclear. The CDR3 runs 12 residues. The germline gives CDR1 DFQATT, CDR2 SNEGSKA (reference sequence). V lost 3 bases and J lost 2, with 7 bases in between. CDR3 in DNA: TGCAGTGCTAGTGCCGTAAACTATGGCTACACCTTC. Amino acids: CSASAVNYGYTF.

The table lists this clonotype with many counts. The chain is built from TRBV6-6 and TRBJ2-1; D unresolved. Germline V gene sequence: CDR1 MNHNY, CDR2 SVGAGI (reference sequence). The CDR3 is 14 amino acids. Trimming removed 2 bases from V and 3 bases from J, with 8 bases in between. The CDR3 nucleotides read TGTGCCAGCAGTTACAACTGGGGCTACAATGAGCAGTTCTTC. It yields the protein CASSYNWGYNEQFF.

Notes on this clonotype: The junction departs from germline at one end; a sequencing error may be responsible. The V call is TRBV2, the J call TRBJ2-7; TRBD1 matches 12 bases. Germline-derived CDR1 and CDR2 are SNHLY and FYNNEI. The CDR3 spans 19 residues. CDR3 coding DNA: TGTACCAGCAGTGAAGGTTTTGGGACAGGGGGCTCGCGCTCCTACGAGCAGTACTTC. Its translation: CTSSEGFGTGGSRSYEQYF.

The chain uses TRBV29-1 and TRBJ2-3, with no clear D. CDR1 is SQVTM and CDR2 is ANQGSEA in the germline V gene. There are 12 residues in the CDR3. Trimming cost V 8 bases and J 7 bases, with 16 bases left between them. The CDR3 DNA sequence: TGCAGCTCATCCTCGGTATCATATACGCAGTATTTT. This sequence encodes CSSSSVSYTQYF.

This clonotype was counted at least ten times. The J gene is TRBJ2-2, the V gene TRBV7-3, with a tentative D call TRBD2 (5 bases). Germline V CDR1 and CDR2: SGHTA, FQGTGA. The germline V and J ends were trimmed by 5 bases and 4 bases, with 23 bases remaining between them. The CDR3 loop spans 18 amino acids. CDR3 DNA sequence: TGTGCCAGCAGCCCCCTCCGGGGTACGGGGTCGGGCACCGGGGAGCTGTTTTTT. It yields the protein CASSPLRGTGSGTGELFF.

This clonotype was seen ten or more times. The CDR3 nucleotides read TGCGCCAGCAGCCCACCGGGACAGGGCACCGGGGAGCTGTTTTTT. Amino acids: CASSPPGQGTGELFF. The chain joins TRBV5-1 to TRBJ2-2; 9 bases map to TRBD1. Trimming removed 4 bases from V and 4 bases from J; junction bases left unmatched: 5. The CDR3 consists of 15 residues. The V gene's germline CDR1 is SGHRS and CDR2 YFSETQ.

This clonotype showed up many times. V gene TRBV20-1 combines with J gene TRBJ1-2; TRBD1 matches 8 bases. The CDR3 spans 13 residues. The junction had 10 bases not matched to a gene; V was cut back by 6 bases and J by 7 bases. Germline V gives CDR1 DFQATT, CDR2 SNEGSKA (reference sequence). Written as DNA, the CDR3 is TGCAGTGCGGACCATCAGGGGGCGGGTGGCTACACCTTC. Translation gives CSADHQGAGGYTF.

This clonotype was recorded at least ten times. CDR3 in amino acids: CASSYMGGLHNEQFF. For the CDR3, the DNA is TGTGCCAGCAGTTACATGGGGGGGCTACACAATGAGCAGTTCTTC. The J gene is TRBJ2-1, the V gene TRBV6-2 or TRBV6-3; D perhaps matches TRBD2 (7 bases). CDR1 MNHEY and CDR2 SVGEGT come from the germline V gene. With 2 bases removed from V and 5 bases from J, the gap between germline ends came to 13 bases. The CDR3 loop spans 15 amino acids.

This clonotype was seen repeatedly, ten times or more. The gene calls are TRBV20-1 and TRBJ2-3; 8 bases align to TRBD2. V shed 3 bases and J 0 bases; nucleotides not matched to a gene: 17. The germline gives CDR1 DFQATT, CDR2 SNEGSKA (reference sequence). The CDR3 length is 19 residues. The CDR3 loop is CSARNLGGGRHFSTDTQYF. DNA of the CDR3: TGCAGTGCTAGGAACCTCGGCGGGGGGCGCCATTTTAGCACAGATACGCAGTATTTT.